The 6 T cell receptor beta chains below all came from one sample that was sequenced in a study of T-cell memory formation after mild COVID-19. A single record per CDR3 protein comes from TCRdb applying MiXCR to the 5' RACE reads. This sample has about 470,000 distinct CDR3 sequences, with about 20% found just once. Sample: PBMCs or a T cell subset sorted from them (not recorded which). The receptors come from an adult woman who had mild COVID-19 (a few samples of this study predate the infection). Cell type and time point are not known.

This sequence joins TRBV24-1 and TRBJ1-2; D is perhaps TRBD1 (5 bases). Germline-derived CDR1 and CDR2 are KGHDR and SFDVKD. Trimming stripped 3 bases from V and 1 base from J, with 14 bases between. The CDR3 sequence is 16 residues long. This CDR3 is CATSDPAQGYNYGYTF. The CDR3 coding sequence is TGTGCCACCAGTGATCCCGCGCAGGGATATAACTATGGCTACACCTTC.

The chain links TRBV7-9 to TRBJ2-3; TRBD1 matches 8 bases. There are 16 residues in the CDR3. Germline V gene sequence: CDR1 SEHNR, CDR2 FQNEAQ (reference sequence). Trimming took 4 bases from V and 0 from J; bases not matched to a gene: 6. The CDR3 sequence: CASSSSDRASTDTQYF. The CDR3 DNA reads as TGTGCCAGCAGCTCCTCGGACAGGGCCAGCACAGATACGCAGTATTTT.

This clonotype was recorded a few times. The gene calls are TRBV6-5 and TRBJ1-5, with TRBD1 as a possible D gene (5 bases). The CDR3 consists of 17 residues. V was shortened by 2 bases and J by 1 base, with 15 bases between the two germline ends. The germline V gene encodes CDR1 MNHEY and CDR2 SVGAGI. CDR3 in DNA: TGTGCCAGCAGTTACGACAGCCCCGGCGGGAGCAATCAGCCCCAGCATTTT. Translation gives CASSYDSPGGSNQPQHF.

This clonotype was detected only a few times. CDR3 sequence reads: CASSFGGRMNTEAFF. In DNA form, the CDR3 reads TGTGCCAGCAGTTTTGGTGGCAGGATGAACACTGAAGCTTTCTTT. The chain carries TRBV12-3 or TRBV12-4 and TRBJ1-1; no firm D call. The V gene lost 3 bases and the J gene lost 0 bases, with 11 bases spanning the gap. There are 15 residues in the CDR3.

This clonotype turned up a few times. The chain is built from TRBV18 and TRBJ2-7, with 8 bases fitting TRBD2. The CDR3 loop spans 16 amino acids. With V trimmed by 6 bases and J by 0 bases, 10 bases remained unmatched. Germline-derived CDR1 and CDR2 are KGHSH and LQKENI. CDR3 DNA: TGTGCCAGCTCGTCTAAAGGAGCGGGAGCCTCCTACGAGCAGTACTTC. This gives the protein CASSSKGAGASYEQYF.

CDR3 sequence reads: CASSPRTRSTDTQYF. CDR3 nucleotides: TGTGCCAGCTCACCAAGGACTAGGAGCACAGATACGCAGTATTTT. This chain links TRBV18 with TRBJ2-3; 7 nucleotides line up with TRBD2. Germline V gives CDR1 KGHSH, CDR2 LQKENI. This CDR3 region has 15 residues. The trim removed 2 bases at V and 0 bases at J, leaving 2 bases unmatched.